This section outlines one T cell receptor beta chain sequence together with its context. PCR primers comprised 60 Vbeta and 13 Jbeta primers. Profiling relied on immunoSEQ multiplex PCR, and the TCRdb table lists in-frame clones only, not all of them. Here the sample spans about 150,000 clones, around 82% being singletons. At sampling all donors were nominally healthy, likely with unrecorded immune exposures. This specimen belongs to a study of cytomegalovirus exposure and HLA in healthy donors. Study context: An earlier analysis identified 120 million or so unique TCR beta sequences in 150 million to 200 million T cells.

The clonotype was recovered from a woman between 45 and 60 years old in good health and CMV-seropositive. The sequenced sample consisted of PBMCs.

The DNA for the CDR3 is TGTGCCAGCAGCCCAAGGGACAGATTTGAGCAGTACTTC. Translating it yields CASSPRDRFEQYF. The rearrangement uses TRBV13 and TRBJ2-7, with 7 bases identical to TRBD1. The germline V gene encodes CDR1 PRHDT and CDR2 FYEKMQ (reference sequence). CDR3 length: 13 amino acids. The V segment lost 5 bases and the J segment 7 bases; nucleotides outside the gene matches: 8.